The 22 T cell receptor beta chains in this list originate from one sample, sequenced in a study of T cells in localized non-small cell lung cancer. Libraries were prepared by immunoSEQ multiplex PCR; TCRdb keeps only in-frame clonotypes and omits some of them. The sample contains around 130,000 clones, roughly nine tenths of which appear only once. The specimen was peripheral blood, collected before any cancer treatment. These receptor sequences come from a female donor older than 55 with stage I lung adenocarcinoma.

The chain recombines TRBV28 with TRBJ1-5, with D perhaps matching TRBD1 (6 bases). Trimming took off 4 bases at V and 7 bases at J, with 11 bases between the two ends. The CDR3 spans 13 residues. Germline lookup yields CDR1 MDHEN and CDR2 SYDVKM. The CDR3 loop reads CASSSQGRQPQHF. Here the CDR3 DNA reads TGTGCCAGCAGTTCGCAGGGGAGACAGCCCCAGCATTTT.

The chain employs TRBV9 and TRBJ2-3; 7 nucleotides agree with TRBD1. Germline values: CDR1 SGDLS, CDR2 YYNGEE. This CDR3 has 15 residues. The V and J ends lost 4 bases and 1 base, in that order; junction bases with no gene match: 6. CDR3 sequence (DNA): TGTGCCAGCAGCATCCGACAGGGCGGCACAGATACGCAGTATTTT. It encodes CASSIRQGGTDTQYF.

This chain connects TRBV1 to TRBJ2-7; the table's D call TRBD2 went unverified against the DNA. TRBV1 is tagged as a pseudogene. CDR3 size: 17 residues. CDR3 sequence reads: CTSSQDRASGIRYEQYF. The CDR3 coding sequence is TGCACCAGCAGCCAAGACCGGGCTAGCGGGATACGCTACGAGCAGTACTTC.

The chain is built from TRBV6-1 and TRBJ2-7; D is unresolved. CDR1 MNHNS and CDR2 SASEGT come from the germline V gene. V lost 6 bases, J lost 4 bases, and 7 bases lay in between. The CDR3 sequence is 11 residues long. This CDR3 reads CASRGEYEQYF. The CDR3 DNA reads TGTGCCAGCAGAGGAGAGTACGAGCAGTACTTC.

This chain joins TRBV5-1 and TRBJ2-7; 7 bases line up with TRBD1. The V and J ends lost 0 bases and 3 bases, in that order; junction bases with no gene match: 6. The CDR3 spans 15 residues. CDR1 SGHRS and CDR2 YFSETQ come from the germline V gene. DNA of the CDR3: TGCGCCAGCAGCTTGGGACAGGGCCGTCTCTACGAGCAGTACTTC. It codes for CASSLGQGRLYEQYF. The full variable domain, its missing parts supplied by reference TRBV5-1 and TRBJ2-7, is KAGVTQTPRYLIKTRGQQVTLSCSPISGHRSVSWYQQTPGQGLQFLFEYFSETQRNKGNFPGRFSGRQFSNSRSEMNVSTLELGDSALYLCASSLGQGRLYEQYFGPGTRLTVT.

V is TRBV19 and J is TRBJ2-2, with a possible D match to TRBD1 (5 bases). This CDR3 spans 15 amino acids. Looked up from germline, CDR1 is LNHDA and CDR2 is SQIVND (reference sequence). The germline V and J ends were trimmed by 4 bases and 2 bases, with 11 bases remaining between them. The CDR3 loop reads CASSRQNTNTGELFF. The CDR3 region has the DNA TGTGCCAGTAGTAGACAGAATACAAACACCGGGGAGCTGTTTTTT.

V gene TRBV19 combines with J gene TRBJ2-7, with TRBD1 matching 8 bases. This CDR3 is built from 15 residues. Germline V CDR1 and CDR2: LNHDA, SQIVND (reference sequence). Germline trimming cut 4 bases from V and 1 base from J; bases unmatched to any gene: 6. In nucleotides, the CDR3 is TGTGCCAGTAGTACCTCCAGGACAGGGTCCTACGAGCAGTACTTC. Translated, it gives CASSTSRTGSYEQYF.

The chain carries TRBV10-3 and TRBJ2-7; tentatively, D is TRBD2 (6 bases). CDR3 length equals 13 residues. Germline V gene data show CDR1 as ENHRY and CDR2 as SYGVKD. The V end was cut by 4 bases, the J end by 2 bases, with 9 bases between. In nucleotides, the CDR3 is TGTGCCATCAGTGTAGCGGCCGCCTACGAGCAGTACTTC. This translates into CAISVAAAYEQYF.

The chain carries TRBV14 and TRBJ2-7, with 10 bases identical to TRBD2. Germline CDR1 is SGHDN and CDR2 is FVKESK. The CDR3 contains 14 residues. V lost 7 bases, J lost 3 bases, and 6 bases stayed unmatched. CDR3 residues: CASITGTSDYEQYF. DNA of the CDR3: TGTGCCAGCATCACCGGGACTAGCGACTACGAGCAGTACTTC.

The gene calls are TRBV11-3 and TRBJ2-1, with 8 bases lining up with TRBD1. With 1 base clipped from V and 4 bases from J, the junction kept 6 bases outside the gene matches. The CDR3 consists of 16 residues. Germline assignment: CDR1 SGHNT and CDR2 YENEEA. In DNA, the CDR3 is TGTGCCAGCAGCTTAGGGGACAGGAACATTTACAATGAGCAGTTCTTC. Encoded protein: CASSLGDRNIYNEQFF. Full variable domain (outside the CDR3, taken from reference TRBV11-3 and TRBJ2-1): EAGVVQSPRYKIIEKKQPVAFWCNPISGHNTLYWYLQNLGQGPELLIRYENEEAVDDSQLPKDRFSAERLKGVDSTLKIQPAELGDSAVYLCASSLGDRNIYNEQFFGPGTRLTVL.

The chain carries TRBV19 and TRBJ1-1; no clear D. V was trimmed by 3 bases and J by 1 base, leaving 9 bases between them. Germline loops: CDR1 LNHDA, CDR2 SQIVND (reference sequence). This CDR3 spans 14 amino acids. The CDR3 region has the DNA TGTGCCAGTAGTATTGGACTCCGGAACACTGAAGCTTTCTTT. Protein sequence: CASSIGLRNTEAFF.

The chain combines TRBV9 with TRBJ2-6; TRBD1 aligns across 8 bases. Losses at the gene ends were 3 bases for V and 3 bases for J; bases not matched to a gene: 8. The CDR3 length is 17 residues. Germline lookup yields CDR1 SGDLS and CDR2 YYNGEE. CDR3 bases: TGTGCCAGCAGCGGGACAGGGCTGACTTATGGGGCCAACGTCCTGACTTTC. Translated, it gives CASSGTGLTYGANVLTF.

This clone was picked up a small number of times. The chain couples TRBV7-8 to TRBJ2-2; TRBD2 might be the D (5 bases). Trimming removed 5 bases at V and 2 bases at J, with 9 bases between. Germline V gene sequence: CDR1 SGHVS, CDR2 FQNEAQ. This CDR3 has 14 amino acids. The CDR3 reads CASSPEGNTGELFF. CDR3 nucleotide sequence: TGTGCCAGCAGCCCCGAGGGTAACACCGGGGAGCTGTTTTTT.

This clone was observed a few times. The V and J genes are TRBV30 and TRBJ2-1; D uncertain. Germline V lookup: CDR1 GTSNPN, CDR2 SVGIG (reference sequence). This CDR3 is built from 11 residues. Trimming took off 6 bases at V and 8 bases at J, with 11 bases between the two ends. The CDR3 loop reads CACSQFHEQFF. Here the CDR3 DNA reads TGTGCCTGCAGCCAGTTCCATGAGCAGTTCTTC.

In regard to this clone: One junction end disagrees with the germline gene, perhaps due to a read error. The J gene is TRBJ2-5, the V gene TRBV9; tentative D call: TRBD2 (7 bases). The CDR3 has 14 amino acids. The V gene's germline CDR1 is SGDLS and CDR2 YYNGEE. CDR3 DNA: TGTGCCAGCAGCGTGGGGGGGCTGACCGAGATCCAGTACTTC. Residues: CASSVGGLTEIQYF.

The chain carries TRBV6-1 and TRBJ1-1; no clear D. CDR1 and CDR2 from the germline V gene are MNHNS and SASEGT. V lost 5 bases, J lost 1 base, and 5 bases lay in between. The CDR3 contains 12 residues. The CDR3 protein is CASSPENTEAFF. The CDR3 DNA sequence: TGTGCCAGCAGTCCTGAGAACACTGAAGCTTTCTTT.

This clone appeared a single time. The chain is built from TRBV5-6 and TRBJ2-1; 7 bases line up with TRBD2. The V gene end was trimmed by 4 bases and the J gene end by 10 bases; junction bases not matched to a gene: 20. The CDR3 has 17 residues. The germline CDR1 and CDR2 sequences are SGHDT and YYEEEE. Written as DNA, the CDR3 is TGTGCCAGCAGCCCGGGCGGGACTAACGCGAGAGTGGCGGAGCAGTTCTTC. It yields the protein CASSPGGTNARVAEQFF.

The V gene is TRBV7-2, the J gene TRBJ2-2; D unclear. Trimming removed 1 base from V and 1 base from J, with 7 bases in between. The CDR3 length is 15 residues. Per germline, CDR1 SGHTA and CDR2 FQGNSA. The CDR3 coding sequence is TGTGCCAGCAGCTTAGTCCTAGGGAACACCGGGGAGCTGTTTTTT. It is translated as CASSLVLGNTGELFF. Based on the CDR3 plus reference TRBV7-2 and TRBJ2-2, the full variable domain is GAGVSQSPSNKVTEKGKDVELRCDPISGHTALYWYRQSLGQGLEFLIYFQGNSAPDKSGLPSDRFSAERTGGSVSTLTIQRTQQEDSAVYLCASSLVLGNTGELFFGEGSRLTVL.

The chain couples TRBV6-5 to TRBJ1-1; TRBD1 is a possible D gene (6 bases). Germline-derived CDR1 and CDR2 are MNHEY and SVGAGI. The CDR3 has 14 amino acids. V was cut by 7 bases and J by 1 base, with 13 bases left in between. Here the CDR3 DNA reads TGTGCCAGCACCTTCACAGGGCAGAACACTGAAGCTTTCTTT. Translation: CASTFTGQNTEAFF.

V gene TRBV28 combines with J gene TRBJ2-7; 9 nucleotides match TRBD1. The CDR3 is 15 residues long. The V gene's germline CDR1 is MDHEN and CDR2 SYDVKM. The V gene end was trimmed by 5 bases and the J gene end by 4 bases; junction bases not matched to a gene: 9. CDR3 coding DNA: TGTGCCAGCAGTGGAGGAGCCGGACAGGGGTACGAGCAGTACTTC. Translated, it gives CASSGGAGQGYEQYF.

With respect to this clone: Other DNA sequences in the sample encode the same CDR3. V and J are TRBV6-5 and TRBJ2-1; no definite D call. Germline V gene lookup returns CDR1 MNHEY and CDR2 SVGAGI. Trimming removed 2 bases at V and 8 bases at J, with 4 bases between. This CDR3 has 11 amino acids. CDR3 bases: TGTGCCAGCAGTTACAGGGATGAGCAGTTCTTC. Translated: CASSYRDEQFF.

V usage is TRBV5-1 and J usage is TRBJ2-1; no definite D call. Germline CDR1 SGHRS, CDR2 YFSETQ. The CDR3 is made up of 13 amino acids. The ends were cut back, 4 bases at V and 7 bases at J, with 12 bases in the middle. Here the CDR3 reads CASSRGGENEQFF. The CDR3 bases are TGCGCCAGCAGCCGCGGTGGGGAAAATGAGCAGTTCTTC. Together with reference TRBV5-1 and TRBJ2-1, the CDR3 gives the full variable domain: KAGVTQTPRYLIKTRGQQVTLSCSPISGHRSVSWYQQTPGQGLQFLFEYFSETQRNKGNFPGRFSGRQFSNSRSEMNVSTLELGDSALYLCASSRGGENEQFFGPGTRLTVL.